This TCR beta chain was sequenced for a study of T cell responses to AZD1222 COVID-19 vaccine. Clones were read by immunoSEQ multiplex PCR, and TCRdb kept only the in-frame ones, dropping some. The sample records 95,000 to 150,000 clones, 75% to 90% being singletons. The CDR3 runs to 14 residues. V gave up 6 bases and J gave up 8 bases; unmatched junction bases: 8. Germline CDR1 reads MNHEY; CDR2 reads SVGAGI. Broader study findings: Scientists sampled the repertoires only once the peak T cell response had passed. Among the donors, most were white British and more were female, and clonal diversity was possibly underestimated.

On this clone itself: Its antigen is still unknown.

The sequences come from peripheral blood, collected on day 0 of AZD1222 vaccination. The receptor was isolated from an adult in good health. The chain employs TRBV6-5 and TRBJ1-4, with 8 bases that match TRBD1. The CDR3 here is CASRPGTGSEKLFF. DNA of the CDR3: TGTGCCAGCAGGCCAGGGACAGGCAGCGAAAAACTGTTTTTT.